This T cell receptor beta chain originates from a study of blood T cell repertoires in COVID-19. This table comes from immunoSEQ multiplex PCR, and its TCRdb copy is limited to in-frame clones, with some not included. This table holds 210,000 or so clones, about 83% found once. CDR3 length equals 15 residues. Trimming removed 5 bases from V and 4 bases from J; junction bases left unmatched: 4. Germline V gene sequence: CDR1 MNHNY, CDR2 SVGAGI (reference sequence). The chain couples TRBV6-6 to TRBJ2-3, with TRBD2 matching 12 bases. This TCR derives from a woman in her twenties or thirties with COVID-19, enrolled during active disease. Sequencing was performed on peripheral blood. The CDR3: CASSRLAGVADTQYF. CDR3 bases: TGTGCCAGCAGTCGACTAGCGGGGGTGGCAGATACGCAGTATTTT.